A single sample is the source of the 27 T cell receptor beta chains below, sequenced in a study of patients and donors after allogeneic stem cell transplantation. TCRdb itself ran the RT-PCR reads through MiXCR, one entry per CDR3 protein. Of hundreds of thousands of distinct CDR3 sequences in the sample, under 20% were seen once. The material sequenced was blood, either unsorted or a sorted T cell fraction (not recorded which). Receptors were obtained from a human donor who was either an allogeneic HSCT recipient or a stem cell or donor lymphocyte infusion donor (not recorded which). It is not recorded whose cells these are; they may come from a transplant donor.

This clonotype was recorded a few times. The rearrangement links TRBV12-3 or TRBV12-4 to TRBJ1-1; D is possibly TRBD1 (5 bases). V was trimmed by 2 bases and J by 9 bases, leaving 13 bases between them. The CDR3 length is 13 residues. The DNA of the CDR3 is TGTGCCAGCAGTTTACTAGGGGAGAGGAAAGCTTTCTTT. Translated, it gives CASSLLGERKAFF.

Only a few counts were recorded for this clonotype. The rearrangement joins TRBV20-1 to TRBJ2-7; 16 positions agree with TRBD2. Germline assignment: CDR1 DFQATT and CDR2 SNEGSKA (reference sequence). J lost 4 bases, V lost 0 bases, and 9 bases had no gene match. The CDR3 contains 18 residues. The CDR3 sequence: CSARDRPGLAGGWYEQYF. The DNA for the CDR3 is TGCAGTGCTAGAGATCGCCCGGGACTAGCGGGAGGGTGGTACGAGCAGTACTTC.

This rearrangement joins TRBV6-5 to TRBJ1-1; possibly TRBD1 for D (5 bases). The V gene lost 2 bases and the J gene lost 4 bases, with 11 bases spanning the gap. The CDR3 has 14 residues. Germline V gene data show CDR1 as MNHEY and CDR2 as SVGAGI. This CDR3 reads CASSYVGVGTEAFF. In DNA form, the CDR3 reads TGTGCCAGCAGTTACGTGGGGGTGGGCACTGAAGCTTTCTTT.

This clonotype was counted only a few times. This chain joins TRBV20-1 and TRBJ2-2; 7 nucleotides line up with TRBD2. The CDR3 extends over 16 amino acids. CDR1 DFQATT and CDR2 SNEGSKA come from the germline V gene (reference sequence). V was clipped by 3 bases and J by 5 bases; unmatched bases: 12. In DNA, the CDR3 is TGCAGTGCTAGTAATGTCCGACTAGCCGGGACCGGGGAGCTGTTTTTT. It is translated as CSASNVRLAGTGELFF.

This rearrangement joins TRBV20-1 to TRBJ2-3, with TRBD2 as a possible D gene (6 bases). Germline CDR1 reads DFQATT; CDR2 reads SNEGSKA (reference sequence). Trimming cost V 3 bases and J 5 bases, with 15 bases left between them. This CDR3 region has 14 residues. The CDR3 is CSASRDGSGDTQYF. Here the CDR3 DNA reads TGCAGTGCTAGCAGGGACGGGAGTGGAGATACGCAGTATTTT.

V gene TRBV7-9 combines with J gene TRBJ2-7; 13 positions match TRBD2. From germline, CDR1 is SEHNR and CDR2 FQNEAQ (reference sequence). V lost 2 bases, J lost 5 bases, and 9 bases stayed unmatched. This CDR3 has 17 amino acids. The CDR3 region is CASSLRTSGGPRDEQYF. The CDR3 nucleotides are TGTGCCAGCAGCTTACGGACTAGCGGGGGCCCCAGGGACGAGCAGTACTTC.

The V gene is TRBV3-1, the J gene TRBJ2-5; D may be TRBD1 or TRBD2 (5 bases each). The length of the CDR3 is 16 residues. V lost 1 base and J lost 5, with 17 bases in between. Germline loops: CDR1 LGHDT, CDR2 YNNKEL (reference sequence). CDR3 DNA: TGTGCCAGCAGCCAAGTGGGGCTAGCAGAGACGGAGACCCAGTACTTC. This sequence encodes CASSQVGLAETETQYF.

The chain combines TRBV20-1 with TRBJ1-1; D is unclear. The CDR3 has 13 amino acids. Per the germline V gene, CDR1 is DFQATT and CDR2 is SNEGSKA (reference sequence). Trimming removed 3 bases from V and 6 bases from J, with 14 bases in between. CDR3 coding DNA: TGCAGTGCTAGTCGTCAAGTTCCGGCTGAAGCTTTCTTT. It is translated as CSASRQVPAEAFF.

This clonotype appeared many times. The genes are TRBV4-3 and TRBJ2-1; the D is unclear. This CDR3 is built from 11 residues. The germline V gene encodes CDR1 LGHNA and CDR2 YSLEER. Trimming shortened V by 5 bases and J by 11 bases, and 10 bases separated the two germline ends. Here the CDR3 DNA reads TGCGCCAGCAGCTTCAATTATCAGCAGTTCTTC. It is translated as CASSFNYQQFF.

This clonotype was counted a few times. The V and J genes are TRBV6-5 and TRBJ1-2; possible D gene TRBD1, 5 bases. Germline V gene lookup returns CDR1 MNHEY and CDR2 SVGAGI. This CDR3 is 15 amino acids long. The V end was cut by 0 bases, the J end by 6 bases, with 14 bases between. This chain's CDR3 is CASSYSWGREDGYTF. The CDR3, as DNA: TGTGCCAGCAGTTACTCGTGGGGCAGGGAGGATGGCTACACCTTC.

The V and J genes are TRBV5-1 and TRBJ2-2, with a tentative D call TRBD1 (6 bases). The CDR3 is 16 residues long. The V gene lost 4 bases and the J gene lost 3 bases, with 16 bases spanning the gap. The germline V gene has CDR1 SGHRS and CDR2 YFSETQ. The CDR3 is CASSTKDRPHTGELFF. The CDR3 DNA sequence: TGCGCCAGCAGCACGAAAGACAGGCCGCACACCGGGGAGCTGTTTTTT.

Only a few counts were recorded for this clonotype. The gene calls are TRBV11-2 and TRBJ2-3; TRBD2 matches at 7 bases. The CDR3 sequence is 18 residues long. The germline V gene has CDR1 SGHAT and CDR2 FQNNGV. The ends lost 5 bases at V and 0 bases at J; junction bases unmatched: 14. The CDR3 protein is CASSTLPRPSGSTDTQYF. The DNA of the CDR3 is TGTGCCAGCAGCACACTCCCCCGTCCTAGCGGTAGCACAGATACGCAGTATTTT. Complete variable domain (other parts from reference TRBV11-2 and TRBJ2-3): EAGVAQSPRYKIIEKRQSVAFWCNPISGHATLYWYQQILGQGPKLLIQFQNNGVVDDSQLPKDRFSAERLKGVDSTLKIQPAKLEDSAVYLCASSTLPRPSGSTDTQYFGPGTRLTVL.

The chain joins TRBV18 to TRBJ1-2; tentative D call: TRBD1 (5 bases). V was cut by 4 bases and J by 8 bases, with 11 bases left in between. CDR3 length: 12 residues. Germline CDR1 reads KGHSH; CDR2 reads LQKENI. The CDR3 protein is CASSHSTEGYTF. The CDR3 bases are TGTGCCAGCTCACACTCGACAGAGGGCTACACCTTC.

This clonotype was seen ten or more times. The chain employs TRBV4-1 and TRBJ1-5; the D gene is possibly TRBD1 (5 bases). CDR3 length: 15 amino acids. Trimming cost V 3 bases and J 7 bases, with 16 bases left between them. Per the germline V gene, CDR1 is MGHRA and CDR2 is YSYEKL. CDR3 coding DNA: TGCGCCAGCAGCCAGGGCAGGGTCCTAAGACAGCCCCAGCATTTT. Translating gives CASSQGRVLRQPQHF.

This clonotype was recorded at least ten times. V usage is TRBV20-1 and J usage is TRBJ2-5; the D gene is possibly TRBD2 (6 bases). Germline loops: CDR1 DFQATT, CDR2 SNEGSKA (reference sequence). V shed 5 bases and J shed 4 bases, with 17 bases lying between them. The CDR3 totals 14 residues. The CDR3 spells CSAGGTPVGETQYF. CDR3 nucleotide sequence: TGCAGTGCTGGAGGGACCCCGGTCGGAGAGACCCAGTACTTC.

This clonotype was picked up a small number of times. This chain links TRBV11-2 with TRBJ1-1; a weak D match, TRBD1 (6 bases). The germline gives CDR1 SGHAT, CDR2 FQNNGV. This CDR3 is built from 13 residues. V was shortened by 5 bases and J by 8 bases, with 15 bases between the two germline ends. CDR3 region: CASSIFTGTEAFF. CDR3 nucleotides: TGTGCCAGCAGCATATTCACAGGGACGGAAGCTTTCTTT. Full variable domain (rest looked up from reference TRBV11-2 and TRBJ1-1): EAGVAQSPRYKIIEKRQSVAFWCNPISGHATLYWYQQILGQGPKLLIQFQNNGVVDDSQLPKDRFSAERLKGVDSTLKIQPAKLEDSAVYLCASSIFTGTEAFFGQGTRLTVV.

The table lists this clonotype with many counts. The chain recombines TRBV7-9 with TRBJ2-7, with 7 positions matching TRBD1. CDR1 and CDR2 from the germline V gene are SEHNR and FQNEAQ (reference sequence). CDR3 length: 16 residues. J lost 1 base, V lost 2 bases, and 8 bases had no gene match. As DNA, the CDR3 is TGTGCCAGCAGCTTAAGTTTTTGGGACAGTTCCTACGAGCAGTACTTC. Its translation is CASSLSFWDSSYEQYF.

This clonotype was detected ten times or more. The gene calls are TRBV2 and TRBJ1-5; D may be TRBD1 (5 bases). Trimming took off 4 bases at V and 1 base at J, with 8 bases between the two ends. The CDR3 has 14 residues. Germline V gene lookup returns CDR1 SNHLY and CDR2 FYNNEI. CDR3 sequence reads: CASSARGSNQPQHF. In DNA, the CDR3 is TGTGCCAGCAGTGCGAGGGGAAGCAATCAGCCCCAGCATTTT.

This clonotype has a count of ten or more. The chain employs TRBV24-1 and TRBJ2-1, with a possible D match to TRBD1 (6 bases). Germline lookup yields CDR1 KGHDR and CDR2 SFDVKD. There are 16 residues in the CDR3. V lost 3 bases and J 10 bases, leaving 21 bases between the germline ends. This chain's CDR3 is CATSDPGTRRVWEQFF. In DNA, the CDR3 is TGTGCCACCAGTGATCCCGGGACAAGGCGTGTTTGGGAGCAGTTCTTC.

This clonotype was found a few times. The genes are TRBV3-1 and TRBJ2-7, with 9 nucleotides matching TRBD1. Germline V gene data show CDR1 as LGHDT and CDR2 as YNNKEL (reference sequence). The length of the CDR3 is 14 residues. V was pared by 7 bases and J by 5 bases, with 9 bases of the junction left unmatched. CDR3: CASTPGQGAHEQYF. CDR3 nucleotide sequence: TGTGCCAGCACCCCGGGACAGGGTGCCCACGAGCAGTACTTC.

This clonotype occurred a few times. V and J are TRBV9 and TRBJ1-2; 9 nucleotides line up with TRBD1. This CDR3 has 15 amino acids. J gave up 4 bases and V 6 bases, and 10 bases lay outside the gene matches. In germline, CDR1 is SGDLS, CDR2 YYNGEE. This CDR3 is CASTSQGTGTYGYTF. The CDR3 region has the DNA TGTGCCAGCACCTCACAGGGGACAGGGACCTATGGCTACACCTTC.

There are a few counts of this clonotype. This sequence joins TRBV29-1 and TRBJ2-1; 7 nucleotides agree with TRBD1. CDR1 and CDR2 (germline): SQVTM, ANQGSEA. The CDR3 has 14 amino acids. The V segment lost 6 bases and the J segment 4 bases; nucleotides outside the gene matches: 9. This chain's CDR3 is CSVRTGEGYNEQFF. The CDR3 region has the DNA TGCAGCGTACGCACAGGGGAAGGGTACAATGAGCAGTTCTTC.

This sequence joins TRBV12-3 or TRBV12-4 and TRBJ2-2, with 9 bases fitting TRBD2. There are 16 residues in the CDR3. V lost 5 bases to trimming and J lost 1 base; unmatched junction nucleotides: 5. CDR3: CASSTRLAVNTGELFF. DNA of the CDR3: TGTGCCAGCAGTACCAGACTAGCGGTGAACACCGGGGAGCTGTTTTTT.

The rearrangement links TRBV11-2 to TRBJ2-3; D is unresolved. The V end lost 7 bases, the J end lost 2 bases, and 7 bases lay between the germline ends. The length of the CDR3 is 12 residues. Germline V lookup: CDR1 SGHAT, CDR2 FQNNGV. CDR3 sequence (DNA): TGTGCCAGCACCTCCCCCACAGATACGCAGTATTTT. It encodes CASTSPTDTQYF.

On this clonotype itself: This is likely a read error, given that the CDR3 carries no conserved phenylalanine or tryptophan at its end. The chain uses TRBV2 and TRBJ2-1; 7 positions agree with TRBD2. Per germline, CDR1 SNHLY and CDR2 FYNNEI. The CDR3 runs 15 residues. After removal of 2 bases from V and 6 bases from J, the junction contained 7 bases not matched to a gene. The chain's CDR3 is CASSERWEGRNEQFS. CDR3 nucleotides: TGTGCCAGCAGTGAAAGGTGGGAGGGTCGCAATGAGCAGTTCTCC.

The chain combines TRBV6-2 or TRBV6-3 with TRBJ1-5; no clear D. The CDR3 runs to 15 residues. V was cut by 6 bases and J by 3 bases, with 15 bases left in between. The germline V gene encodes CDR1 MNHEY and CDR2 SVGEGT. The CDR3 region is CASRPLGSYNQPQHF. The CDR3 coding sequence is TGTGCCAGCAGACCCCTCGGATCTTACAATCAGCCCCAGCATTTT.

This clonotype was detected many times. This chain connects TRBV3-1 to TRBJ2-5; D may be TRBD1 (5 bases). V lost 4 bases, J lost 5 bases, and 14 bases lay in between. Germline assignment: CDR1 LGHDT and CDR2 YNNKEL (reference sequence). The CDR3 is made up of 14 amino acids. The CDR3 DNA sequence: TGTGCCAGCAGCCCCCAGGGTCCCCAGGAGACCCAGTACTTC. The encoded protein is CASSPQGPQETQYF.